This TCR beta chain was recorded in a study of blood T cell repertoires in COVID-19. CDR3 size: 14 residues. The ends lost 4 bases at V and 2 bases at J; junction bases unmatched: 6. Germline assignment: CDR1 SGHRS and CDR2 YFSETQ. Libraries were prepared by immunoSEQ multiplex PCR; TCRdb keeps only in-frame clonotypes and omits some of them. The sample carries around 300,000 clones, around 86% recorded once. This TCR was recovered from a woman aged 30 to 39 who had recovered from COVID-19. The chain couples TRBV5-1 to TRBJ2-7, with 7 bases lining up with TRBD1. The sample comprised peripheral blood. This CDR3 is CASSRQGRTYEQYF. The CDR3 bases are TGCGCCAGCAGCCGACAGGGAAGGACCTACGAGCAGTACTTC. Variable domain in full (rest from reference TRBV5-1 and TRBJ2-7): KAGVTQTPRYLIKTRGQQVTLSCSPISGHRSVSWYQQTPGQGLQFLFEYFSETQRNKGNFPGRFSGRQFSNSRSEMNVSTLELGDSALYLCASSRQGRTYEQYFGPGTRLTVT.